The T cell receptor beta chain under discussion was sequenced for a study of chemoradiotherapy in HPV16-positive cancers. TCRdb's copy holds only in-frame clones and misses some; the assay was immunoSEQ multiplex PCR. This sample has around 5,300 clones, with 86% found just once. V lost 1 base and J lost 7; bases outside the gene matches: 9. Germline V lookup: CDR1 SQVTM, CDR2 ANQGSEA. There are 15 residues in the CDR3. As regards this clone: The antigen is undetermined.

Study findings and constraints: Candidate HPV-specific clones and E7-related TCR motifs grew in tumor during treatment. Functional assays defining HPV-specific T cells used only a couple of HPV16-positive patients.

Over chemoradiotherapy, repertoires were sampled more than once. The receptor was derived from a human donor with HPV-associated anogenital cancer. This chain uses TRBV29-1 with TRBJ1-5; 8 bases match TRBD1. The sample in question was tumor tissue, obtained from a patient who underwent chemoradiotherapy. The DNA for the CDR3 is TGCAGCGTTGAAGGGGCAGGGGGCGCAGGACAGCCCCAGCATTTT. The encoded protein is CSVEGAGGAGQPQHF.